This paragraph covers one T cell receptor beta chain sequence. Its antigen remains undetermined. Base qualities are missing; no much larger clone stands one base away. The cohort consisted of 650 to 700 healthy bone marrow donors. At the time of sampling, all cohort members were nominally healthy, though unrecorded immune exposures were likely present. The donor tested CMV seronegative and was one of the 352 seronegative cohort members. Each donor provided a peripheral blood sample, and peripheral blood mononuclear cells were used for TCR beta sequencing. The Qiagen DNeasy Blood Extraction Kit was used to extract genomic DNA from the blood cell samples. This specimen belongs to a study of cytomegalovirus exposure and HLA in healthy donors (dated by TCRdb to between 2016 and 2019). With respect to the entire study: In an earlier analysis of approximately 640 of the donors, 276 Gb of sequence data and 100 million or so unique TCR beta sequences from 150 million to 200 million T cells were reported. Roughly 300 gigabases of sequencing data and 78 million or so unique TCR sequences were included in an early release covering roughly 600 HLA-typed donors. Of the 300 to 450 genotyped donors, roughly 80% were placed in the genetic ancestry cluster associated with self-reported Caucasian donors. The study was designed to test whether signatures of past pathogen exposure could be identified by cataloging public T cell receptors. The study profiled the T cell repertoires of hundreds of subjects by immunosequencing and related them to cytomegalovirus serostatus. Besides the first cohort of under 700 subjects, a separate validation cohort made up of 90 to 150 different subjects was used. To predict cytomegalovirus infection status, the study combined high-throughput TCR immunosequencing, statistical association of individual TCRs with disease status, and machine learning. To study patterns of TCR occurrence, a later analysis re-analyzed previously published TCR beta repertoires from 666 donors and added high-resolution HLA genotyping. In the later analysis, no new phenotypic data were used to find candidate immune exposures; instead, reliance was placed on TCR beta sequences and their occurrence across donors. To decide whether each TCR beta V gene segment behaved as functional or pseudogenic, an earlier analysis of 587 of the donors relied on high-throughput TCR beta sequencing. Donor age, sex, ethnicity and CMV serostatus were collected together with the repertoire data. A later genetic analysis took genome-wide SNP genotypes for 398 of the 666 donors and used that subset as a discovery cohort. All discovery cohort repertoires had been generated using a single sequencing platform. Class I and class II HLA loci were covered by the typing at four-digit resolution. Typing coverage differed by locus: A, B, C, DRB1 and DQB1 were typed in about 629-640 donors, DQA1 in about 500, DPA1 in roughly 590, and DPB1 in 400 to 480. Roughly five DR-DQ haplotypes were treated as single units for association and clustering because of strong linkage in the cohort. Among almost 400 genotyped donors of the cohort, an average of about 240,000 unique TCR beta nucleotide sequences were sequenced per donor, around 20% of them non-productive. Results and caveats for the whole study, not just this receptor: In both the original and validation cohorts, the classifier was reported to diagnose cytomegalovirus status with high specificity and sensitivity. The study gave a list of roughly 150 TCR beta chains associated with cytomegalovirus. The cohort was sequenced for TCR beta chains only, and without alpha or paired-chain data the features that could be detected were limited. In a later analysis, most CMV-associated TCR beta chains were found to appear HLA-restricted, with HLA associations seemingly driven largely by CMV exposure. In a later genetic analysis, a missense DCLRE1C variant was associated with V-gene and J-gene trimming of TCR beta chains, and the association was replicated in an independent cohort. Specific HLA alleles were associated with 15,000 to 20,000 TCR beta sequences at a false discovery rate of 0.05 in a later analysis. In vitro tests confirmed that a few of the cytomegalovirus-associated TCR beta chains recognize cytomegalovirus antigens. A later analysis found that TCR association rates varied across HLA loci, with DRB1 alleles showing the most associated TCRs and HLA-C alleles the fewest. CMV serostatus was the only immune exposure information available for the cohort. In an earlier analysis of under 600 of the donors, most TCR beta V segments were observed in productive rearrangements about 90% or about 30% of the time, broadly matching IMGT annotations. Because counts were too low, some 17 rarely observed V segments, including chromosome 9 orphons, were excluded from the earlier analysis of some 590 of the donors. The sequencing pipeline was judged likely to have produced a cluster of highly shared sequence variants as a technical artifact. Because the 87-base-pair reads could not distinguish some IMGT-functional V segments, including TRBV6-2 and TRBV6-3, those segments were excluded. A later analysis found that HLA-associated TCR beta chains were more clonally expanded and had lower generation probabilities than equally common non-associated chains. Because some donors lacked HLA typing at each locus, the association tests relied only on the typed subset. Most TCR sequences were observed very rarely across donors, whereas some public TCRs were present in many individuals. Correlated functional status among segregating V segments might be attributable to linkage disequilibrium, but an unknown experimental factor could not be ruled out. Roughly uniform sequencing depth across donors was assumed in presence/absence analyses, although this assumption may not hold. A further reported finding was that TCR beta sequences accurately predicted the HLA-A and HLA-B alleles for most subjects in the first cohort. It was suggested by the authors that the approach could potentially be generalized to other disease states and immunological phenotypes. When HLA alleles, especially DR and DQ, strongly co-occurred, TCR associations were difficult to assign to individual alleles. According to a later genetic analysis, donors in an Asian-associated ancestry cluster had fewer N-insertions in productive TCRs than the approximately 650-donor mean. Several of the top co-occurrence clusters appeared to be linked to parvovirus B19, influenza, CMV and Epstein-Barr virus, according to a later analysis.

V drops 0 bases and J drops 8 bases, leaving 10 bases in between. The germline V gene provides CDR1 SGHDN and CDR2 FVKESK. Including cysteine and phenylalanine, the CDR3 has 13 amino acids. The DNA shown is the 39-base CDR3, in frame from base 1. Library preparation was by the immunoSEQ multiplex PCR assay. The multiplex PCR relied on a mix of 60 forward primers for TCR Vbeta segments and 13 reverse primers for TCR Jbeta segments. The CDR3 region of rearranged TCR beta genes was amplified from genomic DNA by a multiplex PCR assay. The Illumina HiSeq System was used to sequence the amplified TCR beta libraries as 87-base-pair reads. The authors processed their data as follows. Across the 670 or so repertoires, a later analysis counted 78 million or so unique TCR beta chains, roughly 11 million of which were shared by at least two donors. Raw reads were error-corrected and collapsed into unique sequences with a nearest-neighbor algorithm that merged closely related sequences to remove PCR and sequencing errors. V, D and J gene segments were assigned by aligning CDR3 sequences to IMGT reference sequences. For a sequence to be retained, a match of at least six nucleotides was required to both a V gene segment and a J gene segment. Rearrangements were classified as productive when the CDR3 lacked stop codons and remained in frame with V and J, and all other rearrangements were classified as non-productive. Following IMGT convention, CDR3 was defined as the stretch from the second conserved V-encoded cysteine up to the conserved J-encoded phenylalanine. In an earlier analysis of 587 of the donors, sequences lacking an unambiguous match to a single V gene segment were excluded. In an earlier analysis of around 600 of the donors, V segments were called functional above 56.7% productive rearrangements and were called segregating when the between-donor standard deviation exceeded 5%. To diagnose cytomegalovirus status from the catalog of TCR beta chain sequences, a statistical classification framework was built. V and J gene assignment, in a later analysis, came from comparing TCR nucleotide sequences with IMGT/GENE-DB human TR gene sequences. A later analysis assigned CDR3 sequences and most-parsimonious VDJ recombination scenarios with the TCRdist pipeline. In a later analysis, every TCR beta chain was defined by the combination of its CDR3 amino acid sequence and its V-gene family, and reads without a unique V-gene family were dropped. In a later analysis, around 650 highly shared, low-generation-probability nucleotide sequences were removed to address suspected cross-contamination and a sequencing artifact. In a later analysis, a clonal expansion index for each public chain was calculated from normalized within-repertoire ranks of inferred template counts. In a later analysis, generation probabilities were computed with a VDJ recombination model fitted to out-of-frame rearrangements, and the resulting probabilities were checked against IGoR. In a later analysis, TCR-TCR, TCR-HLA and TCR-CMV co-occurrence was scored with hypergeometric tests, and a repertoire-size bias correction was applied to TCR pairs. To estimate false discovery rates, a later analysis permuted the HLA or CMV assignments 20 times. A later analysis grouped co-occurring TCRs with DBSCAN, adding TCRdist sequence similarity when clustering within HLA-allele-positive subsets. Co-occurrence clustering excluded repertoires with fewer than 30,000 or more than 120,000 public chains, plus five with anomalous nucleotide sharing. The immuneACCESS repertoire file appears here via TCRdb, limited to in-frame rearrangements. These files lack a portion of the clones; in checked studies, under half of the deficit traces to unresolved V genes, and the cause of the others is not known. That table furnishes V, J and clone size, whereas the DNA furnished D and trimming. The sample table shows 120,000 or so clones, and roughly 82% are seen once. The ten largest clones represent 1.5% of the sample.

The receptor was isolated from a woman aged 18-29 years in good health and CMV-seronegative. This receptor chain uses TRBV14 and TRBJ1-2, with TRBD1 tentatively as D gene (6 bases match). Input material: PBMCs. In nucleotides, the sequence is TGTGCCAGCAGCCAAGAGATGGGGGCCGGCTACACCTTC. It specifies CASSQEMGAGYTF.